The entry below gives a single TCR beta chain sequence along with its context. Its matching antigen is unknown. Trimming shortened V by 5 bases and J by 6 bases, and 11 bases separated the two germline ends. This CDR3 has 14 residues. CDR1 SGHAT and CDR2 FQDESV come from the germline V gene (reference sequence). The sample belongs to a study of T cells in localized non-small cell lung cancer. Overall study results and limits: Adjacent uninvolved lung tissue had the highest T cell clonality, exceeding tumor. A denser population of T cells in blood accompanied longer overall survival. Owing to sequencing of a solitary tumor region, heterogeneity cannot be discounted. In adjacent lung, a median around 57 of the top 100 tumor clones were found.

Produced via immunoSEQ multiplex PCR; TCRdb's table is partial and in-frame only. Of around 3,700 clones listed, approximately 29% are singletons. The source was lung tumor tissue, collected before any cancer treatment. The source is a female donor older than 55 with stage I lung adenocarcinoma. The gene calls are TRBV11-1 and TRBJ1-6, with D possibly matching TRBD1 (5 bases). The CDR3 loop is CASSPDSGNSPLHF. Here the CDR3 DNA reads TGTGCCAGCAGCCCAGACAGCGGTAATTCACCCCTCCACTTT.